The 22 T cell receptor beta chains presented below share a single source sample, sequenced in a study of blood T cell repertoires in COVID-19. Only in-frame clones appear in the TCRdb table, and some are missing; sequencing was by immunoSEQ multiplex PCR. The data show about 320,000 clones, 85% to 90% seen once. Sequenced material: PBMCs or T cells enriched from blood (not recorded which). These receptors came from a woman between 18 and 30 years old who had recovered from COVID-19.

V and J are TRBV5-5 and TRBJ2-3; TRBD2 is a possible D gene (6 bases). This CDR3 comprises 14 residues. The V end lost 0 bases, the J end lost 4 bases, and 9 bases lay between the germline ends. The germline gives CDR1 SGHKS, CDR2 YYEKEE (reference sequence). Written as DNA, the CDR3 is TGTGCCAGCAGCTTGGATGGGGGGTCAGATACGCAGTATTTT. Its translation: CASSLDGGSDTQYF.

The rearrangement links TRBV5-1 to TRBJ1-4, with D possibly matching TRBD1 (6 bases). V was clipped by 4 bases and J by 7 bases, with 14 bases between them. The CDR3 covers 14 residues. CDR1 is SGHRS and CDR2 is YFSETQ in the germline V gene. CDR3 in DNA: TGCGCCAGCAGCGAATCAGGGGTTGGTGAAAAACTGTTTTTT. Protein product: CASSESGVGEKLFF.

The chain employs TRBV3-1 (or the pseudogene TRBV3-2) and TRBJ2-1; the match to TRBD2 covers 13 bases. V was clipped by 2 bases and J by 9 bases; unmatched bases: 10. Germline V gene lookup returns CDR1 LGHDT and CDR2 YNNKEL (reference sequence). The CDR3 is made up of 17 amino acids. The CDR3 region is CASSQLYGTSGDSEQFF. The CDR3 DNA is TGTGCCAGCAGCCAATTGTACGGGACTAGCGGGGACAGTGAGCAGTTCTTC.

This sequence joins TRBV30 and TRBJ1-1, with TRBD1 identical over 8 bases. Germline CDR1 is GTSNPN and CDR2 is SVGIG (reference sequence). The CDR3 sequence is 17 residues long. Unmatched junction bases numbered 12, after V lost 0 bases and J lost 3 bases. The CDR3: CAWSVSRSSQGDTEAFF. DNA for the CDR3: TGTGCCTGGAGTGTTTCCCGCTCTTCACAGGGGGACACTGAAGCTTTCTTT.

The rearrangement joins TRBV7-3 to TRBJ2-5; D may be TRBD2 (6 bases). The CDR3 runs to 15 residues. The ends were cut back, 6 bases at V and 1 base at J, with 15 bases in the middle. The germline V gene has CDR1 SGHTA and CDR2 FQGTGA. The CDR3: CASRRGLRSQETQYF. CDR3 DNA sequence: TGTGCCAGCAGACGGGGACTGCGGTCCCAAGAGACCCAGTACTTC.

V gene TRBV9 combines with J gene TRBJ2-5, with 7 bases lining up with TRBD2. J gave up 2 bases and V 5 bases, and 6 bases lay outside the gene matches. The CDR3 is 14 residues long. The V gene's germline CDR1 is SGDLS and CDR2 YYNGEE. The CDR3 region is CASSGRGSQETQYF. For the CDR3, the DNA is TGTGCCAGCAGTGGGAGGGGCAGTCAAGAGACCCAGTACTTC.

The V call is TRBV11-2, the J call TRBJ2-1, with D perhaps matching TRBD2 (5 bases). Trimming took off 6 bases at V and 0 bases at J, with 12 bases between the two ends. This CDR3 region has 15 residues. Germline lookup yields CDR1 SGHAT and CDR2 FQNNGV. CDR3 DNA sequence: TGTGCCAGCAGAGGACGGGGTAGCTCCTACAATGAGCAGTTCTTC. Translated: CASRGRGSSYNEQFF.

The table lists this clone with a count of one. The chain joins TRBV18 to TRBJ1-5, with 7 bases fitting TRBD1. There are 14 residues in the CDR3. The V segment lost 4 bases and the J segment 4 bases; nucleotides outside the gene matches: 4. CDR1 is KGHSH and CDR2 is LQKENI in the germline V gene. The CDR3 bases are TGTGCCAGCTCACAAAGACAGGGAAATCAGCCCCAGCATTTT. Encoded protein: CASSQRQGNQPQHF. The whole variable domain, remainder taken from reference TRBV18 and TRBJ1-5, is NAGVMQNPRHLVRRRGQEARLRCSPMKGHSHVYWYRQLPEEGLKFMVYLQKENIIDESGMPKERFSAEFPKEGPSILRIQQVVRGDSAAYFCASSQRQGNQPQHFGDGTRLSIL.

The V gene is TRBV4-2, the J gene TRBJ2-5, with TRBD2 as a possible D gene (7 bases). This CDR3 contains 16 residues. V lost 1 base and J lost 7, with 19 bases in between. Germline values: CDR1 LGHNA, CDR2 YNFKEQ. Written as DNA, the CDR3 is TGTGCCAGCAGCCAAGTAGGAACGGGGGGCAAAGGGACCCAGTACTTC. Translating it yields CASSQVGTGGKGTQYF.

V is TRBV7-9 and J is TRBJ1-2, with unresolved D. Germline values: CDR1 SEHNR, CDR2 FQNEAQ (reference sequence). V gave up 4 bases and J gave up 5 bases, with 17 bases separating them. This CDR3 region has 15 residues. The CDR3 region has the DNA TGTGCCAGCAGCTCCCTAATAGACTTCAGATATGGCTACACCTTC. It yields the protein CASSSLIDFRYGYTF.

The J gene is TRBJ1-3, the V gene TRBV7-2; TRBD1 matches at 7 bases. The CDR3 covers 14 residues. CDR1 is SGHTA, CDR2 FQGNSA, per germline. Trimming removed 5 bases from V and 6 bases from J; junction bases left unmatched: 7. The CDR3 sequence is CASSLGTAQNTIYF. The CDR3 DNA follows: TGTGCCAGCAGCCTCGGGACAGCGCAAAACACCATATATTTT.

In nucleotides, the CDR3 is TGTGCCTGGAGGAGAATTACGGTCAATGAGCAGTTCTTC. Amino acids: CAWRRITVNEQFF. This sequence joins TRBV30 and TRBJ2-1; the D is unclear. The germline V and J ends were trimmed by 3 bases and 6 bases, with 12 bases remaining between them. Germline assignment: CDR1 GTSNPN and CDR2 SVGIG (reference sequence). The CDR3 covers 13 residues.

This chain links TRBV19 with TRBJ1-2, with TRBD1 matching over 12 bases. The CDR3 contains 15 residues. V trimming: 5 bases; J trimming: 8 bases; junction bases outside the gene matches: 9. Germline CDR1 and CDR2: LNHDA and SQIVND (reference sequence). For the CDR3, the DNA is TGTGCCAGTAGTCCGCCGGGACAGGGGGCGGACGGCTACACCTTC. Its translation is CASSPPGQGADGYTF.

The V gene is TRBV4-1, the J gene TRBJ2-1, with 9 bases that match TRBD2. CDR1 is MGHRA, CDR2 YSYEKL, per germline. This CDR3 spans 17 amino acids. V dropped 0 bases and J dropped 4; count of bases not matched to a gene: 7. In DNA form, the CDR3 reads TGCGCCAGCAGCCAAGAAAGAGGACTAGCGAGATACAATGAGCAGTTCTTC. It codes for CASSQERGLARYNEQFF.

V and J are TRBV18 and TRBJ1-1; perhaps TRBD1 as D (5 bases). V lost 5 bases, J lost 1 base, and 8 bases lay in between. The CDR3 extends over 13 amino acids. Germline CDR1 reads KGHSH; CDR2 reads LQKENI. DNA of the CDR3: TGTGCCAGCTCAACGGGGGAGAACACTGAAGCTTTCTTT. Translating it yields CASSTGENTEAFF. The complete variable domain, with remaining parts taken from reference TRBV18 and TRBJ1-1, reads NAGVMQNPRHLVRRRGQEARLRCSPMKGHSHVYWYRQLPEEGLKFMVYLQKENIIDESGMPKERFSAEFPKEGPSILRIQQVVRGDSAAYFCASSTGENTEAFFGQGTRLTVV.

The chain combines TRBV6-1 with TRBJ1-6; TRBD1 matches at 7 bases. Germline V gives CDR1 MNHNS, CDR2 SASEGT. CDR3 length: 17 residues. V shed 4 bases, J shed 0 bases, and the junction held 6 bases outside the gene matches. The CDR3 loop reads CASSVRDSSSYNSPLHF. CDR3 DNA sequence: TGTGCCAGCAGTGTCCGGGACAGCAGCTCCTATAATTCACCCCTCCACTTT.

The chain uses TRBV11-2 and TRBJ2-2, with D perhaps TRBD2 (6 bases). Between the trimmed V and J ends, which lost 2 bases and 7 bases, there was a span of 20 bases. Per the germline V gene, CDR1 is SGHAT and CDR2 is FQNNGV. The CDR3 sequence is 17 residues long. The CDR3 loop is CASSLSLLGGGVGELFF. CDR3 DNA: TGTGCCAGCAGCTTAAGTTTGCTGGGCGGAGGGGTCGGGGAGCTGTTTTTT.

The chain uses TRBV19 and TRBJ2-1; D might be TRBD2 (6 bases). V was pared by 3 bases and J by 6 bases, with 9 bases between. This CDR3 contains 13 residues. The germline V gene has CDR1 LNHDA and CDR2 SQIVND (reference sequence). CDR3 residues: CASSIGGFNEQFF. Written as DNA, the CDR3 is TGTGCCAGTAGTATCGGAGGGTTCAATGAGCAGTTCTTC.

This chain uses TRBV5-1 with TRBJ1-4; 10 nucleotides line up with TRBD1. V was clipped by 4 bases and J by 8 bases; unmatched bases: 8. Germline V gene lookup returns CDR1 SGHRS and CDR2 YFSETQ. The CDR3 runs 15 residues. CDR3 DNA sequence: TGCGCCAGCAGCCCGACCGGGACAGGGGAAGAAAAACTGTTTTTT. It codes for CASSPTGTGEEKLFF.

The CDR3 nucleotides read TGTGCCAGCTCACCACCGAACATAGCGGGAGACGATACGCAGTATTTT. It encodes CASSPPNIAGDDTQYF. This chain connects TRBV18 to TRBJ2-3, with 9 bases lining up with TRBD2. This CDR3 spans 16 amino acids. From germline, CDR1 is KGHSH and CDR2 LQKENI. The trim removed 0 bases at V and 6 bases at J, leaving 7 bases unmatched. Filled out from reference TRBV18 and TRBJ2-3, the complete variable domain reads NAGVMQNPRHLVRRRGQEARLRCSPMKGHSHVYWYRQLPEEGLKFMVYLQKENIIDESGMPKERFSAEFPKEGPSILRIQQVVRGDSAAYFCASSPPNIAGDDTQYFGPGTRLTVL.

The chain is built from TRBV28 and TRBJ1-6; D is unresolved. The germline V gene has CDR1 MDHEN and CDR2 SYDVKM. V gave up 2 bases and J gave up 9 bases, with 11 bases separating them. The CDR3 runs 14 residues. CDR3 sequence (DNA): TGTGCCAGCAGTTTAAGAGCAGGTGCTTCACCCCTCCACTTT. Residues: CASSLRAGASPLHF.

This rearrangement joins TRBV10-3 to TRBJ1-5; D uncertain. The CDR3 has 13 amino acids. V was trimmed by 4 bases and J by 3 bases, leaving 7 bases between them. The germline V gene has CDR1 ENHRY and CDR2 SYGVKD. The CDR3 DNA reads as TGTGCCATCAGTGGGACTTCCAATCAGCCCCAGCATTTT. This encodes CAISGTSNQPQHF.